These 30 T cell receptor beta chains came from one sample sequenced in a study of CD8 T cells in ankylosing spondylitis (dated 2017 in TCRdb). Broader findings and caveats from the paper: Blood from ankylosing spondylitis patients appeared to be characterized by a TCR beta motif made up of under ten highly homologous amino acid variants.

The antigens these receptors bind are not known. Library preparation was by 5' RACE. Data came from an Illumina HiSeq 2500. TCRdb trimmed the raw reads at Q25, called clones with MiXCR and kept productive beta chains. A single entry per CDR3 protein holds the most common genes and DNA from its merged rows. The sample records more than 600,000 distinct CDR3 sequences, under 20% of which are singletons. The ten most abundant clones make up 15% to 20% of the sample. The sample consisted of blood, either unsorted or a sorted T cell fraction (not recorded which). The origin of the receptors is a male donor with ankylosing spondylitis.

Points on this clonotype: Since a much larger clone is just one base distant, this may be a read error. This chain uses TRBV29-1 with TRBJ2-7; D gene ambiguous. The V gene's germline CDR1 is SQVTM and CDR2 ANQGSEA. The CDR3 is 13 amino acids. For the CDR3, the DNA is TGCAGCGTTTGCTCGTCCCCTCTCTACAAGCAGTACTTC. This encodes CSVCSSPLYKQYF.

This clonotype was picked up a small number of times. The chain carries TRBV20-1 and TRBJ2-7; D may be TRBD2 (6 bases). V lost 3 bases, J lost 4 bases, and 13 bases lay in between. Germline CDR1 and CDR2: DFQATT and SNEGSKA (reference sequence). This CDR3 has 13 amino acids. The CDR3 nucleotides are TGCAGTGCTAGGGAACCCCGGGGGTACGAGCAGTACTTC. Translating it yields CSAREPRGYEQYF.

The CDR3 sequence is CATSRDLGVSTEAFF. Here the CDR3 DNA reads TGTGCCACCAGCAGAGATCTCGGGGTTAGTACTGAAGCTTTCTTT. The chain joins TRBV15 to TRBJ1-1, with D hard to call. The CDR3 loop spans 15 amino acids. CDR1 LNHNV and CDR2 YYDKDF come from the germline V gene (reference sequence). Trimming took off 0 bases at V and 5 bases at J, with 13 bases between the two ends.

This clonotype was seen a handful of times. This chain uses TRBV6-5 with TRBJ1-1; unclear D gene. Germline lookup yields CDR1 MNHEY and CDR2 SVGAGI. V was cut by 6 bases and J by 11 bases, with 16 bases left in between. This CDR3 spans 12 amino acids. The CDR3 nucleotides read TGTGCCAGCAGCGACTTTACACAACTGGCTTTCTTT. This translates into CASSDFTQLAFF.

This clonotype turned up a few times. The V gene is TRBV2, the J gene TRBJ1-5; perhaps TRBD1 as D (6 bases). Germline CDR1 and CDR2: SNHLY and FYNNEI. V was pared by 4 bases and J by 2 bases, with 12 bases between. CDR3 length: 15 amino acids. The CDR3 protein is CASSGQEIGNQPQHF. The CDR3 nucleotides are TGTGCCAGCAGTGGACAGGAGATCGGCAATCAGCCCCAGCATTTT.

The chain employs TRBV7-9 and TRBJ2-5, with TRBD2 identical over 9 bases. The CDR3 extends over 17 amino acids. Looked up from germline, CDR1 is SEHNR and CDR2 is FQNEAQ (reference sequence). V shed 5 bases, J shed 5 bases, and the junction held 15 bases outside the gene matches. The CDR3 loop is CASSHPPKAGGGETQYF. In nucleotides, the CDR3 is TGTGCCAGCAGCCATCCCCCGAAAGCGGGAGGTGGCGAGACCCAGTACTTC.

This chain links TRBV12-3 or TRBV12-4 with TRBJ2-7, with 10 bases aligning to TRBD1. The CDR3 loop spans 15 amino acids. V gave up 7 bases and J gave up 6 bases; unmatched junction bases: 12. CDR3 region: CASTTKDRGEAEQYF. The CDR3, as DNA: TGTGCCAGCACGACAAAGGACAGGGGGGAGGCCGAGCAGTACTTC.

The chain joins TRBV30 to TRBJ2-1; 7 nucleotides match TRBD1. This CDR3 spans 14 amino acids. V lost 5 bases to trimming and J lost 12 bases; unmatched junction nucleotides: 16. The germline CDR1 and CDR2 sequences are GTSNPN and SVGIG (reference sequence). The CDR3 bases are TGTGCCTGGTTCGCCGTCCCGGGACAGCCTAGGCAGTTCTTC. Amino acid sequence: CAWFAVPGQPRQFF.

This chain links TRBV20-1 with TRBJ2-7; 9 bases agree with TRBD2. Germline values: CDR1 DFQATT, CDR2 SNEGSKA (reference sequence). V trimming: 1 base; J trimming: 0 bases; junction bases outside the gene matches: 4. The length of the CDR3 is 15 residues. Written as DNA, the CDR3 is TGCAGTGCTAGAGGCGTAGCGGGGGCCTCCTACGAGCAGTACTTC. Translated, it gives CSARGVAGASYEQYF.

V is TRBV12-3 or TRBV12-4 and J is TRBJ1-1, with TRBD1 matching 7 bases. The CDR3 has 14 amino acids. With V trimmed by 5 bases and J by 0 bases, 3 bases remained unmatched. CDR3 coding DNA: TGTGCCAGCAGTGACAGGGAGCTGAACACTGAAGCTTTCTTT. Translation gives CASSDRELNTEAFF.

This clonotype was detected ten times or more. CDR3 residues: CASSQALVGRYEQYF. The CDR3 DNA is TGCGCCAGCAGCCAAGCCCTAGTGGGAAGGTACGAGCAGTACTTC. V is TRBV4-3 and J is TRBJ2-7; D is undetermined. V was shortened by 1 base and J by 4 bases, with 14 bases between the two germline ends. The germline V gene has CDR1 LGHNA and CDR2 YSLEER. This CDR3 contains 15 residues.

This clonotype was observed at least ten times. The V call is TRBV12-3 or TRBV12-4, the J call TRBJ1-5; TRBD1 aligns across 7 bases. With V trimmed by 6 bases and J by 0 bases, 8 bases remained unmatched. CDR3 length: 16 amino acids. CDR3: CASRHSQGNSNQPQHF. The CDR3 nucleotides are TGTGCCAGCAGGCATTCACAGGGGAATAGCAATCAGCCCCAGCATTTT.

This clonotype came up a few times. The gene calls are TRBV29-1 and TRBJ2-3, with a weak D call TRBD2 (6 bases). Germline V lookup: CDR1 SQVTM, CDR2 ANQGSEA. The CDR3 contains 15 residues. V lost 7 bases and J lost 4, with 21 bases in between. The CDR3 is CSGYSWGVMPDTQYF. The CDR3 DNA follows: TGCAGCGGATATAGCTGGGGGGTGATGCCAGATACGCAGTATTTT.

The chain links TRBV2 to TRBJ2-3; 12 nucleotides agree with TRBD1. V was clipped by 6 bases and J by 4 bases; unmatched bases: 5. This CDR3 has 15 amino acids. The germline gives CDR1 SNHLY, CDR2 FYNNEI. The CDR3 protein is CASRAGQGAADTQYF. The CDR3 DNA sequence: TGTGCCAGCAGGGCGGGACAGGGGGCCGCAGATACGCAGTATTTT.

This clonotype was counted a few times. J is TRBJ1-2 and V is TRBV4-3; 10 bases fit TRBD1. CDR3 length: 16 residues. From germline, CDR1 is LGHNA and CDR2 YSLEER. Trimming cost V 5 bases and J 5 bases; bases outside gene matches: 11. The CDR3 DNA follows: TGCGCCAGCAGCGAAAGAGTCCCGGACAGGGGGTATGGCTACACCTTC. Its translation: CASSERVPDRGYGYTF.

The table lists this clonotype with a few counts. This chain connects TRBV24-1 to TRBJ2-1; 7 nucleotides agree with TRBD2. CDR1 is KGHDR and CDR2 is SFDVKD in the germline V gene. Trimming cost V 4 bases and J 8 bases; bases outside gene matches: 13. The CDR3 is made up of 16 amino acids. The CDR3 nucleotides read TGTGCCACCAGTGAGAAGAGCGGGGCCCCCCAGGATGAGCAGTTCTTC. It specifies CATSEKSGAPQDEQFF.

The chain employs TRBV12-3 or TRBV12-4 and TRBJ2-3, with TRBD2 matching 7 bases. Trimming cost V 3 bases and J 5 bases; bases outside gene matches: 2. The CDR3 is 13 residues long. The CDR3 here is CASSFIAGDTQYF. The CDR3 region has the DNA TGTGCCAGCAGTTTTATAGCGGGAGATACGCAGTATTTT.

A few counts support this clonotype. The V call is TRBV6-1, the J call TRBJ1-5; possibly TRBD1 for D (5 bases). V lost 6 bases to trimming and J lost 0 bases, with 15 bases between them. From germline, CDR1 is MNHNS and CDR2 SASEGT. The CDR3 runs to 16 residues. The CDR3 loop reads CASSAQGPYSNQPQHF. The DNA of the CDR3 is TGTGCCAGCAGCGCCCAGGGCCCTTATAGCAATCAGCCCCAGCATTTT.

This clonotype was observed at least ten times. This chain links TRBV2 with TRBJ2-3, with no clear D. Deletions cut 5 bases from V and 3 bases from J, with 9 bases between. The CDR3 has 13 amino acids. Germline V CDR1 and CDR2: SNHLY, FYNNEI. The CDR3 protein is CASSRLRTDTQYF. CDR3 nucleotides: TGTGCCAGCAGTCGTCTACGAACAGATACGCAGTATTTT.

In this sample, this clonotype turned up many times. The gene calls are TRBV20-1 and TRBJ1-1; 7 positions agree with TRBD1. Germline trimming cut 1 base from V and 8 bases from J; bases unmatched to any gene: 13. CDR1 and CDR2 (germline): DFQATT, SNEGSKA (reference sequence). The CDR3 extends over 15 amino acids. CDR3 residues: CSARVGGGGSSEAFF. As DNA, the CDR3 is TGCAGTGCTAGAGTTGGGGGAGGGGGCTCGTCGGAAGCTTTCTTT.

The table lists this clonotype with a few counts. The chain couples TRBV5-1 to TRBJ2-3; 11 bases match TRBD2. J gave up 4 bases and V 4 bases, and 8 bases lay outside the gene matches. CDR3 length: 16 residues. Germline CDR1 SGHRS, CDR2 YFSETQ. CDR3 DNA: TGCGCCAGCAGCCAAGGGACTAGCGGAATCGCAGATACGCAGTATTTT. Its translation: CASSQGTSGIADTQYF.

The CDR3 loop is CASSQDLRGDTQYF. CDR3 DNA sequence: TGTGCCAGCAGCCAAGATCTCCGGGGAGATACGCAGTATTTT. The rearrangement joins TRBV4-2 to TRBJ2-3, with a weak D call TRBD2 (5 bases). Germline V CDR1 and CDR2: LGHNA, YNFKEQ. CDR3 length equals 14 residues. Trimming stripped 0 bases from V and 5 bases from J, with 9 bases between.

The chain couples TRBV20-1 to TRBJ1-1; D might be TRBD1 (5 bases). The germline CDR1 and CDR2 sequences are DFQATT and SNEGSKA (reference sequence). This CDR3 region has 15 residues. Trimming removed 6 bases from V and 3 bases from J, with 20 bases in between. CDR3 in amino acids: CSASGGGNRDTEAFF. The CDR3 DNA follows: TGCAGTGCAAGCGGGGGGGGTAATAGGGACACTGAAGCTTTCTTT.

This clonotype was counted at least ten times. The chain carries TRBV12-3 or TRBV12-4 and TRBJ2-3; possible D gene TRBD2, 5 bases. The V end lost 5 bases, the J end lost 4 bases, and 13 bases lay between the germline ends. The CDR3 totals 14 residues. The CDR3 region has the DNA TGTGCCAGCAGTCGCTTAGCGTTCGCAGATACGCAGTATTTT. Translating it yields CASSRLAFADTQYF.

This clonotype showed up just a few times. The DNA for the CDR3 is TGTGCTAGTGGTTTGGTACGGGCAAGTTCTTATGGCTACACCTTC. This sequence encodes CASGLVRASSYGYTF. J is TRBJ1-2 and V is TRBV12-5; D call uncertain. This CDR3 is built from 15 residues. The germline gives CDR1 LGHNT, CDR2 FRNRAP. V was trimmed by 0 bases and J by 5 bases, leaving 13 bases between them.

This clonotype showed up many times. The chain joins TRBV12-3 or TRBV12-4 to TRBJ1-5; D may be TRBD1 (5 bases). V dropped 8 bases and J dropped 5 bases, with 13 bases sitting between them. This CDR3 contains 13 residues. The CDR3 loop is CASRGDGYQPQHF. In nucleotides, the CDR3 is TGTGCCAGCCGCGGGGACGGTTATCAGCCCCAGCATTTT.

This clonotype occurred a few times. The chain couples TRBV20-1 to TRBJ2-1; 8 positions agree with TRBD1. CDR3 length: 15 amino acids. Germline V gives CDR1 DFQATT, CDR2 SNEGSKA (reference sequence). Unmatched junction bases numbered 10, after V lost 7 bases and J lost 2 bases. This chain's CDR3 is CSVVQGARTYNEQFF. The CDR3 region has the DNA TGCAGTGTTGTCCAGGGGGCGCGAACCTACAATGAGCAGTTCTTC.

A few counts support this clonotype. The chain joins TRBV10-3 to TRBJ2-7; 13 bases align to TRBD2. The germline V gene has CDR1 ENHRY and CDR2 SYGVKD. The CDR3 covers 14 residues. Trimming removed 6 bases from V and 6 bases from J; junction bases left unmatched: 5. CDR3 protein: CAIRGTSGMGEQYF. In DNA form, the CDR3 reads TGTGCCATCAGGGGGACTAGCGGGATGGGCGAGCAGTACTTC.

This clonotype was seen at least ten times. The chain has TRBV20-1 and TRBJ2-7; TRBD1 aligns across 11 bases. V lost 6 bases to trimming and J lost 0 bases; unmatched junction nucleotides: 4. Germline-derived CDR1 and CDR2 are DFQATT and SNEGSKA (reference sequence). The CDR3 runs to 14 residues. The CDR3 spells CSARTGGNSYEQYF. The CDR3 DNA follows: TGCAGTGCCCGGACAGGGGGCAACTCCTACGAGCAGTACTTC.

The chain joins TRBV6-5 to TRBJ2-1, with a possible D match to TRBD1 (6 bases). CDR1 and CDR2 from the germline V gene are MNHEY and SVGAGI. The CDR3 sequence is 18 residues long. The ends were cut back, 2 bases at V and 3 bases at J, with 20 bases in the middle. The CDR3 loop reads CASSYPLYRENLYNEQFF. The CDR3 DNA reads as TGTGCCAGCAGTTACCCTCTCTACAGGGAGAACCTCTACAATGAGCAGTTCTTC.